These 28 T cell receptor beta chains were all obtained from the same sample, sequenced in a study of response to subunit inactivated influenza vaccine. TCRdb reanalysed the RT-PCR reads using MiXCR and keeps one entry per CDR3 protein. The repertoire holds about 170,000 distinct CDR3 sequences, with approximately 12% as singletons. These sequences were also reported in another study, on T cells expressing NK-cell markers. Per that paper: The authors made TCR beta cDNA libraries by 5'RACE template switching. This switching added a universal primer site and UMIs.

Sequencing was performed on CD8+ T cells sorted from PBMCs, taken 11 to 12 days after vaccination. These receptors were obtained from a man aged 45-65 years who received an inactivated influenza vaccine.

This clonotype was observed a handful of times. The gene calls are TRBV5-6 and TRBJ1-1; 8 positions match TRBD1. Germline V CDR1 and CDR2: SGHDT, YYEEEE. V shed 6 bases and J 0 bases; nucleotides not matched to a gene: 10. This CDR3 is 16 amino acids long. The CDR3 is CASNAGGSWMNTEAFF. CDR3 sequence (DNA): TGTGCCAGCAACGCAGGGGGCTCGTGGATGAACACTGAAGCTTTCTTT.

This clonotype was observed a few times. The V and J genes are TRBV9 and TRBJ2-3; D call uncertain. V gave up 4 bases and J gave up 7 bases, with 10 bases separating them. The CDR3 covers 12 residues. From germline, CDR1 is SGDLS and CDR2 YYNGEE. The CDR3 reads CASSPGRYTQYF. Written as DNA, the CDR3 is TGTGCCAGCAGCCCTGGACGGTATACGCAGTATTTT.

This clonotype came up a few times. The chain employs TRBV6-2 or TRBV6-3 and TRBJ2-7, with TRBD2 as a possible D gene (5 bases). Trimming pared 2 bases from V and 0 bases from J, leaving 8 bases between. The germline V gene has CDR1 MNHEY and CDR2 SVGEGT. This CDR3 contains 14 residues. The CDR3 reads CASSYGGDSYEQYF. CDR3 nucleotides: TGTGCCAGCAGTTACGGAGGAGACTCCTACGAGCAGTACTTC.

The V call is TRBV10-3, the J call TRBJ2-7; 8 bases agree with TRBD2. V was pared by 2 bases and J by 3 bases, with 9 bases of the junction left unmatched. The germline V gene encodes CDR1 ENHRY and CDR2 SYGVKD. This CDR3 is 16 amino acids long. Written as DNA, the CDR3 is TGTGCCATCAGTGAGGAGGCTAGCGGGCCGGTCTACGAGCAGTACTTC. It specifies CAISEEASGPVYEQYF.

V usage is TRBV28 and J usage is TRBJ2-1; D is uncertain. The CDR3 consists of 13 residues. V dropped 3 bases and J dropped 6 bases, with 9 bases sitting between them. Germline lookup yields CDR1 MDHEN and CDR2 SYDVKM. DNA of the CDR3: TGTGCCAGCAGTTTGGACGGCCGCAATGAGCAGTTCTTC. Translated: CASSLDGRNEQFF. The complete variable domain, with remaining parts taken from reference TRBV28 and TRBJ2-1, reads DVKVTQSSRYLVKRTGEKVFLECVQDMDHENMFWYRQDPGLGLRLIYFSYDVKMKEKGDIPEGYSVSREKKERFSLILESASTNQTSMYLCASSLDGRNEQFFGPGTRLTVL.

At least ten counts were recorded for this clonotype. The chain joins TRBV6-5 to TRBJ1-4; unclear D gene. Germline CDR1 MNHEY, CDR2 SVGAGI. Trimming stripped 2 bases from V and 6 bases from J, with 7 bases between. This CDR3 region has 13 residues. In nucleotides, the CDR3 is TGTGCCAGCAGTTACGGCGGAGATGAAAAACTGTTTTTT. It encodes CASSYGGDEKLFF.

This clonotype showed up just a few times. The rearrangement links TRBV14 to TRBJ2-7; D remains unclear. The CDR3 totals 13 residues. V was clipped by 1 base and J by 4 bases, with 8 bases between them. The germline gives CDR1 SGHDN, CDR2 FVKESK. The CDR3 sequence: CASSQVAAYEQYF. Here the CDR3 DNA reads TGTGCCAGCAGCCAAGTTGCTGCGTACGAGCAGTACTTC.

This clonotype was found a few times. This rearrangement joins TRBV20-1 to TRBJ2-7; D is tentatively TRBD1 or TRBD2 (6 bases each). The germline V gene encodes CDR1 DFQATT and CDR2 SNEGSKA (reference sequence). The length of the CDR3 is 15 residues. V gave up 3 bases and J gave up 6 bases, with 21 bases separating them. Here the CDR3 reads CSARPRRGVNGEQYF. CDR3 DNA: TGCAGTGCTAGGCCTCGGAGGGGGGTTAATGGCGAGCAGTACTTC.

This clonotype was recorded at least ten times. This rearrangement joins TRBV2 to TRBJ2-1, with 12 bases identical to TRBD1. Germline CDR1 SNHLY, CDR2 FYNNEI. There are 17 residues in the CDR3. The J segment lost 8 bases and the V segment lost 2 bases, leaving 10 bases of the junction unmatched. The CDR3 DNA follows: TGTGCCAGCAGTGAACGGGCCGGGACAGGGGGCGCGGATGAGCAGTTCTTC. It yields the protein CASSERAGTGGADEQFF.

A few counts support this clonotype. The gene calls are TRBV5-1 and TRBJ1-2, with 9 bases aligning to TRBD1. This CDR3 is built from 13 residues. CDR1 is SGHRS, CDR2 YFSETQ, per germline. V lost 4 bases, J lost 4 bases, and 2 bases stayed unmatched. As DNA, the CDR3 is TGCGCCAGCAGCGGACAGGGGCCCTATGGCTACACCTTC. Translating gives CASSGQGPYGYTF.

This clonotype was observed at least ten times. V gene TRBV6-1 combines with J gene TRBJ1-1, with 8 bases that match TRBD1. V was clipped by 5 bases and J by 1 base; unmatched bases: 9. Per the germline V gene, CDR1 is MNHNS and CDR2 is SASEGT. The length of the CDR3 is 16 residues. The CDR3: CASSLSRDRRNTEAFF. CDR3 sequence (DNA): TGTGCCAGCAGTCTTTCCAGGGACAGGAGGAACACTGAAGCTTTCTTT.

V usage is TRBV18 and J usage is TRBJ2-7, with unresolved D. CDR1 is KGHSH and CDR2 is LQKENI in the germline V gene. The CDR3 runs to 15 residues. Trimming took off 5 bases at V and 6 bases at J, with 20 bases between the two ends. CDR3 loop: CASSGSSPPLLEQYF. CDR3 sequence (DNA): TGTGCCAGCTCAGGATCTAGTCCACCTCTCCTCGAGCAGTACTTC.

In its sample, this clonotype was seen many times. The chain uses TRBV7-9 and TRBJ2-3; D unresolved. Germline V gene sequence: CDR1 SEHNR, CDR2 FQNEAQ (reference sequence). Between the trimmed V and J ends, which lost 8 bases and 2 bases, there was a span of 11 bases. This CDR3 is built from 13 residues. The CDR3 here is CASDQPHTDTQYF. CDR3 DNA: TGTGCCAGCGACCAACCTCACACAGATACGCAGTATTTT.

The rearrangement uses TRBV12-3 or TRBV12-4 and TRBJ1-1; no definite D call. V shed 3 bases and J shed 0 bases, with 5 bases lying between them. The CDR3 is 13 amino acids. The CDR3 is CASSFSMNTEAFF. CDR3 DNA: TGTGCCAGCAGTTTCAGTATGAACACTGAAGCTTTCTTT.

The chain joins TRBV3-1 to TRBJ2-1, with 12 bases aligning to TRBD2. The length of the CDR3 is 15 residues. Trimming took 5 bases from V and 5 from J; bases not matched to a gene: 4. CDR1 and CDR2 (germline): LGHDT, YNNKEL (reference sequence). The CDR3 region is CASSTLAGGDNEQFF. The CDR3 coding sequence is TGTGCCAGCAGCACACTAGCGGGGGGCGACAATGAGCAGTTCTTC.

The chain employs TRBV7-6 and TRBJ2-3, with 9 bases matching TRBD1. CDR1 is SGHVS and CDR2 is FNYEAQ in the germline V gene. The CDR3 runs 17 residues. V shed 0 bases, J shed 4 bases, and the junction held 8 bases outside the gene matches. The CDR3 DNA follows: TGTGCCAGCAGCTTAGCGACCAGGACAGGGGTGGCAGATACGCAGTATTTT. Translating it yields CASSLATRTGVADTQYF.

The chain couples TRBV11-1 to TRBJ2-1, with D hard to call. V lost 1 base to trimming and J lost 0 bases, with 13 bases between them. This CDR3 is 17 amino acids long. Germline V gene sequence: CDR1 SGHAT, CDR2 FQDESV (reference sequence). In nucleotides, the CDR3 is TGTGCCAGCAGCTTAGTTGGCGCAAGCAGCTCCTACAATGAGCAGTTCTTC. Amino acids: CASSLVGASSSYNEQFF.

The CDR3 protein is CASSEIGTNSPLHF. Written as DNA, the CDR3 is TGTGCCAGCAGTGAAATAGGGACGAATTCACCCCTCCACTTT. J is TRBJ1-6 and V is TRBV25-1; weak D call: TRBD1 (5 bases). V was trimmed by 2 bases and J by 7 bases, leaving 9 bases between them. Germline values: CDR1 MGHDK, CDR2 SYGVNS. The CDR3 sequence is 14 residues long.

This clonotype was found a few times. V is TRBV29-1 and J is TRBJ1-1; D remains ambiguous. From germline, CDR1 is SQVTM and CDR2 ANQGSEA. The CDR3 has 11 amino acids. Trimming removed 4 bases at V and 7 bases at J, with 10 bases between. The CDR3 loop reads CSVAQPHEAFF. The CDR3 DNA sequence: TGCAGCGTTGCCCAACCGCATGAAGCTTTCTTT.

With respect to this clonotype: This may be a read error: a much more frequent sequence differs by one nucleotide. This chain uses TRBV12-3 or TRBV12-4 with TRBJ2-7; D possibly corresponds to TRBD1 (6 bases). The CDR3 loop spans 15 amino acids. V was trimmed by 5 bases and J by 0 bases, leaving 14 bases between them. The CDR3, as DNA: TGTGCCAGCAGTACCCCGGACAGATCCTCCTACGAGCAGTACTTC. It codes for CASSTPDRSSYEQYF.

This clonotype turned up a few times. CDR3 loop: CASSPGGQVYEQYF. Written as DNA, the CDR3 is TGTGCCAGCAGCCCAGGGGGACAGGTTTACGAGCAGTACTTC. The V gene is TRBV7-2, the J gene TRBJ2-7; TRBD1 matches at 8 bases. The CDR3 loop spans 14 amino acids. Germline lookup yields CDR1 SGHTA and CDR2 FQGNSA. V shed 5 bases, J shed 4 bases, and the junction held 7 bases outside the gene matches. Combining the CDR3 with reference TRBV7-2 and TRBJ2-7 gives the whole variable domain GAGVSQSPSNKVTEKGKDVELRCDPISGHTALYWYRQSLGQGLEFLIYFQGNSAPDKSGLPSDRFSAERTGGSVSTLTIQRTQQEDSAVYLCASSPGGQVYEQYFGPGTRLTVT.

This clonotype was seen a few times. The gene calls are TRBV7-8 and TRBJ2-3; D gene uncertain. V gave up 2 bases and J gave up 0 bases, with 9 bases separating them. The CDR3 covers 15 residues. Germline V gives CDR1 SGHVS, CDR2 FQNEAQ. The CDR3 sequence: CASSLLRPSTDTQYF. The CDR3 DNA reads TGTGCCAGCAGCTTATTACGGCCTAGCACAGATACGCAGTATTTT. Variable domain in full (rest from reference TRBV7-8 and TRBJ2-3): GAGVSQSPRYKVAKRGQDVALRCDPISGHVSLFWYQQALGQGPEFLTYFQNEAQLDKSGLPSDRFFAERPEGSVSTLKIQRTQQEDSAVYLCASSLLRPSTDTQYFGPGTRLTVL.

This clonotype was seen only a few times. This chain connects TRBV11-1 to TRBJ2-3, with 14 bases identical to TRBD2. The CDR3 sequence is 19 residues long. V shed 1 base and J 4 bases; nucleotides not matched to a gene: 10. Germline CDR1 SGHAT, CDR2 FQDESV (reference sequence). The DNA for the CDR3 is TGTGCCAGCAGCTTAGAGCCGGGACTAGCGGGAGTGGTCCCAGATACGCAGTATTTT. As protein: CASSLEPGLAGVVPDTQYF.

This clonotype occurred a few times. The chain links TRBV6-1 to TRBJ2-3; D perhaps matches TRBD2 (6 bases). V was clipped by 5 bases and J by 2 bases, with 17 bases between them. The CDR3 runs to 16 residues. CDR1 is MNHNS, CDR2 SASEGT, per germline. CDR3 DNA: TGTGCCAGCAGTCCCAGCGGGCGCGGGACCACAGATACGCAGTATTTT. Translating gives CASSPSGRGTTDTQYF.

A few counts support this clonotype. This chain links TRBV14 with TRBJ2-3; D remains ambiguous. Trimming took 1 base from V and 0 from J, leaving 11 bases between them. Germline V gene data show CDR1 as SGHDN and CDR2 as FVKESK. The CDR3 consists of 16 residues. This CDR3 is CASSQGARISTDTQYF. The CDR3 coding sequence is TGTGCCAGCAGCCAAGGTGCCAGGATTAGCACAGATACGCAGTATTTT. Looking up the rest from reference TRBV14 and TRBJ2-3 gives the full variable domain: EAGVTQFPSHSVIEKGQTVTLRCDPISGHDNLYWYRRVMGKEIKFLLHFVKESKQDESGMPNNRFLAERTGGTYSTLKVQPAELEDSGVYFCASSQGARISTDTQYFGPGTRLTVL.

This clonotype was counted at least ten times. The chain is built from TRBV4-2 and TRBJ2-1, with D tentatively TRBD1 (5 bases). Between the trimmed V and J ends, which lost 9 bases and 4 bases, there was a span of 10 bases. From germline, CDR1 is LGHNA and CDR2 YNFKEQ. The CDR3 length is 12 residues. The CDR3 region has the DNA TGTGCCAGTCAGGGAAGTTACAATGAGCAGTTCTTC. Translation gives CASQGSYNEQFF.

This clonotype was seen more than once but under ten times. This chain links TRBV20-1 with TRBJ2-7; either TRBD1 or TRBD2 may fit D (5 bases each). Germline-derived CDR1 and CDR2 are DFQATT and SNEGSKA (reference sequence). The length of the CDR3 is 13 residues. The V end lost 6 bases, the J end lost 0 bases, and 12 bases lay between the germline ends. This CDR3 reads CSAEGISSYEQYF. The DNA of the CDR3 is TGCAGTGCCGAGGGGATTTCCTCCTACGAGCAGTACTTC.

This clonotype was counted a few times. The chain employs TRBV13 and TRBJ1-3; D perhaps matches TRBD1 (6 bases). The germline V gene has CDR1 PRHDT and CDR2 FYEKMQ (reference sequence). The CDR3 contains 14 residues. V lost 0 bases to trimming and J lost 4 bases, with 7 bases between them. Here the CDR3 reads CASSLGDRGNTIYF. DNA of the CDR3: TGTGCCAGCAGCTTAGGGGACAGAGGAAACACCATATATTTT.